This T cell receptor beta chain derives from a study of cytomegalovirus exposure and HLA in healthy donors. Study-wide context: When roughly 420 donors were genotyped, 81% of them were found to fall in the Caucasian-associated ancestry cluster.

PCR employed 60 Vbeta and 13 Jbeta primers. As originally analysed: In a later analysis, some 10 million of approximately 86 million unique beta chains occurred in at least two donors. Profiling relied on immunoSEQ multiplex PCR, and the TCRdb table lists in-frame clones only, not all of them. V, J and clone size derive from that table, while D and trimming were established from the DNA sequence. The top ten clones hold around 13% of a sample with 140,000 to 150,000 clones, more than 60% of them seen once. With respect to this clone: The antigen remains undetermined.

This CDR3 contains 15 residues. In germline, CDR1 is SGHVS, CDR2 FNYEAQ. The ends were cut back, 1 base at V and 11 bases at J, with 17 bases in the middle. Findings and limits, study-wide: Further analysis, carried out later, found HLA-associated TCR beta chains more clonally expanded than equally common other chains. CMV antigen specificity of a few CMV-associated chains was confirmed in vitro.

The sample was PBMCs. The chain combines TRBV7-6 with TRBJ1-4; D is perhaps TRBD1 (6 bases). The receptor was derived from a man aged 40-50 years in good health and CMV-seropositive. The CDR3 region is CASSLVSGGRRKLFF. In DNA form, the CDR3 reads TGTGCCAGCAGCTTAGTGTCCGGGGGGCGCAGGAAACTGTTTTTT.